These 24 T cell receptor beta chains came from one sample sequenced in a study of low-dose radiotherapy and immunotherapy resistance in tumors. Time point here: before trial treatment. TRAV- and TRBV-specific primers, spanning alpha and beta chains, primed first-strand cDNA. Amplification, which lasted 20 to 25 PCR cycles, used a constant-region primer and V-primer adapter to amplify TCRs. TCRdb recomputed calls from the reads with MiXCR, one row per CDR3 protein. The profile shows under 90,000 distinct CDR3 sequences, around 17% of them singletons. This specimen was PBMCs, taken before treatment. Receptors originate from a male donor with prostate cancer.

J is TRBJ2-7 and V is TRBV5-1, with D perhaps matching TRBD2 (6 bases). This CDR3 has 14 amino acids. V shed 4 bases and J shed 5 bases, with 16 bases lying between them. Germline CDR1 reads SGHRS; CDR2 reads YFSETQ. CDR3 amino acids: CASSPQRADNEQYF. CDR3 in DNA: TGCGCCAGCAGCCCCCAGCGGGCGGACAACGAGCAGTACTTC.

This clonotype was observed at least ten times. The chain carries TRBV19 and TRBJ2-5; 7 bases fit TRBD1. The CDR3 totals 13 residues. The germline V gene encodes CDR1 LNHDA and CDR2 SQIVND (reference sequence). Losses at the gene ends were 4 bases for V and 1 base for J; bases not matched to a gene: 0. CDR3 loop: CASSTGGQETQYF. DNA of the CDR3: TGTGCCAGTAGTACAGGGGGCCAAGAGACCCAGTACTTC.

Comment on this clonotype: The likely explanation is a read error, given a far larger clone one base away. This chain links TRBV11-2 with TRBJ2-5; tentatively, D is TRBD2 (6 bases). The CDR3 consists of 13 residues. V gave up 7 bases and J gave up 11 bases, with 20 bases separating them. Germline V gives CDR1 SGHAT, CDR2 FQNNGV. The chain's CDR3 is CASNSGGVREQYF. The CDR3 DNA reads TGTGCCAGCAACTCGGGCGGGGTACGAGAGCAGTACTTC.

This clonotype was counted many times. This chain connects TRBV29-1 to TRBJ2-1, with 10 nucleotides matching TRBD2. Unmatched junction bases numbered 8, after V lost 7 bases and J lost 14 bases. Germline V gene sequence: CDR1 SQVTM, CDR2 ANQGSEA. The CDR3 totals 11 residues. CDR3 loop: CSAAGGPLEFF. The CDR3 DNA sequence: TGCAGCGCAGCGGGGGGGCCGCTTGAGTTCTTC.

This clonotype showed up many times. V and J are TRBV5-1 and TRBJ2-3; 7 nucleotides align to TRBD1. Germline trimming cut 4 bases from V and 4 bases from J; bases unmatched to any gene: 6. Germline V gives CDR1 SGHRS, CDR2 YFSETQ. The CDR3 length is 14 residues. For the CDR3, the DNA is TGCGCCAGCAGCGAGGGGGCTTTGGCAGATACGCAGTATTTT. Translated, it gives CASSEGALADTQYF.

In this sample, this clonotype turned up many times. This chain connects TRBV6-1 to TRBJ2-1; D may be TRBD1 (5 bases). This CDR3 spans 16 amino acids. Trimming took 4 bases from V and 7 from J, leaving 20 bases between them. Germline CDR1 reads MNHNS; CDR2 reads SASEGT. CDR3 DNA sequence: TGTGCCAGCAGTGGCGCGCAGGGCGAGGTTAATAATGAGCAGTTCTTC. It is translated as CASSGAQGEVNNEQFF.

This clonotype was observed at least ten times. The CDR3 spells CASSHPGQLNSNQPQHF. CDR3 nucleotides: TGTGCCAGCAGCCACCCGGGACAGTTGAATAGCAATCAGCCCCAGCATTTT. The V call is TRBV2, the J call TRBJ1-5; 7 bases map to TRBD1. The CDR3 runs 17 residues. With V trimmed by 6 bases and J by 0 bases, 11 bases remained unmatched. The germline V gene encodes CDR1 SNHLY and CDR2 FYNNEI.

This clonotype was recorded many times. The chain couples TRBV7-9 to TRBJ2-3; 16 nucleotides line up with TRBD2. The CDR3 runs 16 residues. The ends lost 5 bases at V and 4 bases at J; junction bases unmatched: 3. Germline V gene lookup returns CDR1 SEHNR and CDR2 FQNEAQ (reference sequence). The CDR3 bases are TGTGCCAGCAGCGGGGGACTAGCGGGGGGGGCAGATACGCAGTATTTT. Protein product: CASSGGLAGGADTQYF.

V gene TRBV6-2 or TRBV6-3 combines with J gene TRBJ1-2, with 8 bases identical to TRBD1. V gave up 4 bases and J gave up 5 bases; unmatched junction bases: 6. In germline, CDR1 is MNHEY, CDR2 SVGEGT. This CDR3 comprises 14 residues. DNA of the CDR3: TGTGCCAGCAGTTCGGACAGGGCCCCTTATGGCTACACCTTC. Translated, it gives CASSSDRAPYGYTF.

The chain joins TRBV2 to TRBJ2-7, with D unclear. The germline V gene has CDR1 SNHLY and CDR2 FYNNEI. This CDR3 is built from 12 residues. Trimming removed 5 bases at V and 2 bases at J, with 7 bases between. The CDR3, as DNA: TGTGCCAGCAGTCCAGGAGCCTACGAGCAGTACTTC. It translates to CASSPGAYEQYF.

This clonotype was seen at least ten times. V gene TRBV12-3 or TRBV12-4 combines with J gene TRBJ2-2; no clear D gene. There are 15 residues in the CDR3. Trimming cost V 2 bases and J 8 bases, with 15 bases left between them. CDR3 nucleotide sequence: TGTGCCAGCAGTTTAATAGGATTGGGCCGGGGGGAGCTGTTTTTT. Protein product: CASSLIGLGRGELFF.

This clonotype has more than one count but fewer than ten. The V gene is TRBV7-3, the J gene TRBJ2-2, with D unresolved. The germline V and J ends were trimmed by 3 bases and 1 base, with 9 bases remaining between them. Germline CDR1 and CDR2: SGHTA and FQGTGA. The CDR3 runs to 15 residues. CDR3 in amino acids: CASSLEALNTGELFF. The CDR3 nucleotides read TGTGCCAGCAGCTTGGAAGCGCTGAACACCGGGGAGCTGTTTTTT.

This clonotype was counted ten times or more. V is TRBV14 and J is TRBJ2-2; D remains ambiguous. With 0 bases removed from V and 9 bases from J, the gap between germline ends came to 8 bases. The germline V gene has CDR1 SGHDN and CDR2 FVKESK. The CDR3 consists of 13 residues. The CDR3 region has the DNA TGTGCCAGCAGCCAAGAAAGTCTCCGGGAGCTGTTTTTT. It codes for CASSQESLRELFF.

This clonotype showed up many times. Here the CDR3 DNA reads TGCAGTGCCAACAAGCAGGGGGTAGTAAACTATGGCTACACCTTC. Protein product: CSANKQGVVNYGYTF. The chain carries TRBV20-1 and TRBJ1-2; 7 bases agree with TRBD1. J gave up 2 bases and V 6 bases, and 12 bases lay outside the gene matches. Per the germline V gene, CDR1 is DFQATT and CDR2 is SNEGSKA (reference sequence). The CDR3 is 15 amino acids.

This clonotype was seen repeatedly, ten times or more. V usage is TRBV20-1 and J usage is TRBJ2-1; unclear D gene. Trimming took off 6 bases at V and 0 bases at J, with 21 bases between the two ends. The CDR3 sequence is 17 residues long. CDR1 is DFQATT, CDR2 SNEGSKA, per germline (reference sequence). The CDR3 reads CSAPGPGASLSYNEQFF. The CDR3 DNA reads as TGCAGTGCCCCCGGGCCAGGAGCGAGCCTCTCCTACAATGAGCAGTTCTTC.

This clonotype was counted many times. The chain carries TRBV9 and TRBJ2-1; D gene ambiguous. The V and J ends lost 0 bases and 8 bases respectively, with 12 bases between them. The CDR3 has 14 amino acids. The germline gives CDR1 SGDLS, CDR2 YYNGEE. The DNA for the CDR3 is TGTGCCAGCAGCGTAGGAGGCCAATTGGATGAGCAGTTCTTC. Protein: CASSVGGQLDEQFF.

Concerning this clonotype: A read error may produce the germline difference seen at one junction end. The genes are TRBV10-3 and TRBJ2-1, with TRBD2 matching over 7 bases. The CDR3 consists of 15 residues. Looked up from germline, CDR1 is ENHRY and CDR2 is SYGVKD. CDR3 residues: CAISQLAPGSYEQSF. CDR3 nucleotides: TGTGCCATCAGCCAACTAGCGCCTGGGAGCTATGAGCAGTCCTTC.

The chain employs TRBV11-2 and TRBJ2-5; TRBD2 agrees at 10 bases. Losses at the gene ends were 5 bases for V and 0 bases for J; bases not matched to a gene: 6. The CDR3 runs 16 residues. In germline, CDR1 is SGHAT, CDR2 FQNNGV. CDR3 sequence: CASSATGTSDQETQYF. CDR3 DNA sequence: TGTGCCAGCAGCGCCACCGGGACTAGCGACCAAGAGACCCAGTACTTC.

Many counts were recorded for this clonotype. This sequence joins TRBV7-2 and TRBJ2-3; tentatively, D is TRBD2 (5 bases). V was trimmed by 2 bases and J by 7 bases, leaving 10 bases between them. The CDR3 spans 13 residues. Germline assignment: CDR1 SGHTA and CDR2 FQGNSA. In nucleotides, the CDR3 is TGTGCCAGCAGCTTATCGTCCGGGAATACGCAGTATTTT. It yields the protein CASSLSSGNTQYF.

To note about this clonotype: A far larger clone is one base from this, pointing to a likely read error. The conserved closing phenylalanine or tryptophan is absent in this CDR3, likely reflecting a read error. J is TRBJ2-3 and V is TRBV6-5; TRBD1 agrees at 8 bases. Trimming cost V 4 bases and J 3 bases; bases outside gene matches: 12. Germline CDR1 reads MNHEY; CDR2 reads SVGAGI. CDR3 length equals 17 residues. CDR3 sequence: CASSSGARTGLTDTQYL. CDR3 coding DNA: TGTGCCAGCAGTTCGGGCGCGAGGACAGGGCTGACAGATACGCAGTATTTG.

This clonotype was observed at least ten times. The V call is TRBV19, the J call TRBJ1-5; D may be TRBD1 (6 bases). This CDR3 is 15 amino acids long. Germline-derived CDR1 and CDR2 are LNHDA and SQIVND (reference sequence). Between the trimmed V and J ends, which lost 3 bases and 6 bases, there was a span of 15 bases. CDR3 protein: CASSIPWGRGQPQHF. Here the CDR3 DNA reads TGTGCCAGTAGTATTCCGTGGGGCAGGGGTCAGCCCCAGCATTTT.

The chain recombines TRBV5-4 with TRBJ2-1; D call uncertain. Germline CDR1 and CDR2: SGHNT and YYREEE (reference sequence). Between the trimmed V and J ends, which lost 0 bases and 3 bases, there was a span of 7 bases. The CDR3 contains 14 residues. Here the CDR3 reads CASSLAGNYNEQFF. In DNA form, the CDR3 reads TGTGCCAGCAGCTTGGCAGGCAACTACAATGAGCAGTTCTTC.

This clonotype was seen at least ten times. The gene calls are TRBV20-1 and TRBJ2-1, with TRBD2 identical over 11 bases. V dropped 6 bases and J dropped 9; count of bases not matched to a gene: 13. The CDR3 has 15 residues. Germline V CDR1 and CDR2: DFQATT, SNEGSKA (reference sequence). CDR3 protein: CSALEGRLAGREQFF. The CDR3 DNA reads TGCAGTGCCCTCGAGGGGCGACTAGCGGGGCGTGAGCAGTTCTTC.

The table lists this clonotype with many counts. The chain has TRBV6-5 and TRBJ1-6, with D maybe TRBD1 (6 bases). The CDR3 covers 12 residues. Germline V gives CDR1 MNHEY, CDR2 SVGAGI. Trimming removed 10 bases at V and 7 bases at J, with 11 bases between. CDR3 sequence reads: CAIGGGNSPLHF. CDR3 DNA: TGTGCCATAGGAGGGGGAAATTCACCCCTCCACTTT.